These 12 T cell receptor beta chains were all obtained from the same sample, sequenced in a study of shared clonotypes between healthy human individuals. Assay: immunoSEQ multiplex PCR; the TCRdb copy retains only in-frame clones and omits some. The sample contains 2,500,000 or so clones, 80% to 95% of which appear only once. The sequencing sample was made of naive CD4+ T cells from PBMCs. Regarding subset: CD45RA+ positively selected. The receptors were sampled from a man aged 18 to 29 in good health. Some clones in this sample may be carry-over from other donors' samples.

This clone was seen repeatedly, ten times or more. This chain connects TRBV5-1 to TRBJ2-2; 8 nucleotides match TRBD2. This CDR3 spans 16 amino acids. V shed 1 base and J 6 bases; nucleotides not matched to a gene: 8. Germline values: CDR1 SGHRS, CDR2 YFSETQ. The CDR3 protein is CASSLWYGRAAGELFF. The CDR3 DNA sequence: TGCGCCAGCAGCTTGTGGTACGGGAGGGCCGCCGGGGAGCTGTTTTTT.

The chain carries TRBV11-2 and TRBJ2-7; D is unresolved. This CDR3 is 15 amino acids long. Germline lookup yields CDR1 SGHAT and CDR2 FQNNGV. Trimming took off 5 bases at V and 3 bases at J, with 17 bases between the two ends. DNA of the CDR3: TGTGCCAGCAGCCAGCAGTTCAGGTCGCTCTACGAGCAGTACTTC. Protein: CASSQQFRSLYEQYF.

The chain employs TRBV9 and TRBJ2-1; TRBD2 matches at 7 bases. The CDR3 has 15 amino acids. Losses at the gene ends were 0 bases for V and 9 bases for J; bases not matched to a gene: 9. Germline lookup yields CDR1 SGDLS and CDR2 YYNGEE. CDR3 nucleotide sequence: TGTGCCAGCAGCGTAGCTGTGGGAGGGCCCACTGAGCAGTTCTTC. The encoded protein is CASSVAVGGPTEQFF.

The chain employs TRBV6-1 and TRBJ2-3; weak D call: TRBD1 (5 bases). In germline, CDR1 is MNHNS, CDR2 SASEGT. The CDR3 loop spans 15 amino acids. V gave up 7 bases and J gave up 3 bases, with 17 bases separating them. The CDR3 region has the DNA TGTGCCAGCAAGTTTATAGGGGTGAGAACAGATACGCAGTATTTT. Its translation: CASKFIGVRTDTQYF.

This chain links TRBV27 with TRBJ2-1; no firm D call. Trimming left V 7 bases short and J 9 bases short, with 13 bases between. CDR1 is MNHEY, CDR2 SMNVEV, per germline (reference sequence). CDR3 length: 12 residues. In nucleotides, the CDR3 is TGTGCCAGCACGAGAGACGCGGTTGAGCAGTTCTTC. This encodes CASTRDAVEQFF.

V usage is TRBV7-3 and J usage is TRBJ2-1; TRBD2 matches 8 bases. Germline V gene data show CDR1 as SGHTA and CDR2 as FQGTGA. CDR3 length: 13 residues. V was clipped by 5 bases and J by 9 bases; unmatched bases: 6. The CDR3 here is CASSRTSRSEQFF. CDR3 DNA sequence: TGTGCCAGCAGCCGGACTAGCCGGAGTGAGCAGTTCTTC.

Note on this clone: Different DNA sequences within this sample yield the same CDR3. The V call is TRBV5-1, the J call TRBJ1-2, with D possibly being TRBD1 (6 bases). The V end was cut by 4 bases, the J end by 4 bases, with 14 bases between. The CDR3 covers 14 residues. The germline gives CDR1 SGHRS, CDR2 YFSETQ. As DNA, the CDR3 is TGCGCCAGCAGCCCCGGGGGGCAAAGCTATGGCTACACCTTC. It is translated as CASSPGGQSYGYTF.

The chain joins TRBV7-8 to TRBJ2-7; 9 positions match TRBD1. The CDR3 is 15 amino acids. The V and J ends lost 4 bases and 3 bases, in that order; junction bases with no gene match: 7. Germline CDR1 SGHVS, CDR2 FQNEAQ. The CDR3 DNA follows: TGTGCCAGCAGCTATCCGGGACAGGGCATCTACGAGCAGTACTTC. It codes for CASSYPGQGIYEQYF.

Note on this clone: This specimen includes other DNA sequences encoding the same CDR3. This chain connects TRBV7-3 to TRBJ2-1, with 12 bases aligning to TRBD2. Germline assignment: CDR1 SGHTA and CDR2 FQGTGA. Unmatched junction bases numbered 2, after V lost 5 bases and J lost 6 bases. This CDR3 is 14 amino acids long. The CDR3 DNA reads TGTGCCAGCAGCGGACTAGCGGGGCTCAATGAGCAGTTCTTC. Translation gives CASSGLAGLNEQFF.

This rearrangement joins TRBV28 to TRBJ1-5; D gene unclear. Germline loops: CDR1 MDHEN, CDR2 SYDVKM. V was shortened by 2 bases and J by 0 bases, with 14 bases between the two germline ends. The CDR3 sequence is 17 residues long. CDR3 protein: CASSLPGTSYSNQPQHF. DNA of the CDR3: TGTGCCAGCAGTTTACCGGGAACCTCTTATAGCAATCAGCCCCAGCATTTT.

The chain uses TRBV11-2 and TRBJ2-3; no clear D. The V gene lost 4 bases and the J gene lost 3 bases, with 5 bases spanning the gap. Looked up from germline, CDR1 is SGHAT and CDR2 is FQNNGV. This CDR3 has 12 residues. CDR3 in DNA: TGTGCCAGCAGCTACCCAACAGATACGCAGTATTTT. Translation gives CASSYPTDTQYF.

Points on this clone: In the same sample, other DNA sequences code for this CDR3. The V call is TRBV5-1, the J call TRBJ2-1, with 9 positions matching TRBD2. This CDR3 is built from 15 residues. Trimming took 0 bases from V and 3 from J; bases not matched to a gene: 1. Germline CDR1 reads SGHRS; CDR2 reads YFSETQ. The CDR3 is CASSLGSGSYNEQFF. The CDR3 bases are TGCGCCAGCAGCTTGGGTAGCGGGAGCTACAATGAGCAGTTCTTC.